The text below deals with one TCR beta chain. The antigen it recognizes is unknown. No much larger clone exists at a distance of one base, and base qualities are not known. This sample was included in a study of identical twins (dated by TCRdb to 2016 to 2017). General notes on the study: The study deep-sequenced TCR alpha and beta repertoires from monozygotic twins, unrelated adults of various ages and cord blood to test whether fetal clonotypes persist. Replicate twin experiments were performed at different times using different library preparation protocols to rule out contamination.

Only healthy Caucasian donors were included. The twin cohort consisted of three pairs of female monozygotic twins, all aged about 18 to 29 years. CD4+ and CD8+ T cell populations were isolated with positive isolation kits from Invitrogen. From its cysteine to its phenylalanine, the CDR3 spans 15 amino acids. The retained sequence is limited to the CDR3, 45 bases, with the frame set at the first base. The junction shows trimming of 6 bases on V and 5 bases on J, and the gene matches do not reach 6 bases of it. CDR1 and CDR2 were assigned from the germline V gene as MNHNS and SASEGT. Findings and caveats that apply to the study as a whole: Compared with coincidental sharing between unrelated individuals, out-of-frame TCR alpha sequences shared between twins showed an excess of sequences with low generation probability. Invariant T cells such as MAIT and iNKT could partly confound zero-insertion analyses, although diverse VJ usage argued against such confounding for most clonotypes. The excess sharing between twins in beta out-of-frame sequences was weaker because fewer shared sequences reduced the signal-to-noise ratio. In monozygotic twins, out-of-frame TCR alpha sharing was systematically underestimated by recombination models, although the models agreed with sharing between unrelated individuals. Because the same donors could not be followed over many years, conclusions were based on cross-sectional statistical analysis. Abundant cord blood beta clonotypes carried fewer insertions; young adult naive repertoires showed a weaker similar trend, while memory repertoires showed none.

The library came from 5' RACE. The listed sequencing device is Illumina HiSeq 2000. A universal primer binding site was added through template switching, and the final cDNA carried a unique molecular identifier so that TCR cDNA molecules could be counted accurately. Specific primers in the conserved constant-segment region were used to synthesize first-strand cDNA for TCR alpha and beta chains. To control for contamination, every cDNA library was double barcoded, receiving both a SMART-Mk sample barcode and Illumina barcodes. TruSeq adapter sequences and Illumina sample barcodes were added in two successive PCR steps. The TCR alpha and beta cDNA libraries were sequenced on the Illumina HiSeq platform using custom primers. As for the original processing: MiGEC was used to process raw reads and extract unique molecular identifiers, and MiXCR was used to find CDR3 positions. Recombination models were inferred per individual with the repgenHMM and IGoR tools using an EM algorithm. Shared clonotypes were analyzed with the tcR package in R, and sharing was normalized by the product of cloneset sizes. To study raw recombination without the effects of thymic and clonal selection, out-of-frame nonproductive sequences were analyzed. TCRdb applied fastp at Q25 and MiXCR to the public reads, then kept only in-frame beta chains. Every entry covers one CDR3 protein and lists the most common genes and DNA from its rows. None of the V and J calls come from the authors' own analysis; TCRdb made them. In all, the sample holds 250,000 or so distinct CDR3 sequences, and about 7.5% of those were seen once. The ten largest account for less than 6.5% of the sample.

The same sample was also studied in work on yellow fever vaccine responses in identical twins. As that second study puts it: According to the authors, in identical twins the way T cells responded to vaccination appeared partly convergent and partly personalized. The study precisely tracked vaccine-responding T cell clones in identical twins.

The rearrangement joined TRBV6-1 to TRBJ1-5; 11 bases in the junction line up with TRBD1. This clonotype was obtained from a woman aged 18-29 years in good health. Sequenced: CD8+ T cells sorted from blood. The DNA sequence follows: TGTGCCAGCAGAGACGGACAGGGGGCGGATCAGCCCCAGCATTTT. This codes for CASRDGQGADQPQHF.